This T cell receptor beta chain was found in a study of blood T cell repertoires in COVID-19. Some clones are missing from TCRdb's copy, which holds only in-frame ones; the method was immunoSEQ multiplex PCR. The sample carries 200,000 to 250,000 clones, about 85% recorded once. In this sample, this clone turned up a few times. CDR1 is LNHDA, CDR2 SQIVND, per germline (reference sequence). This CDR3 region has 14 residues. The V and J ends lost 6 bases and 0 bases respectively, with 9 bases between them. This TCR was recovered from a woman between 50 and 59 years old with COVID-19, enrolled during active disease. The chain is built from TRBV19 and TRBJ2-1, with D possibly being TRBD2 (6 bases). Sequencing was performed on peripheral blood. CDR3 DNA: TGTGCCAGTAGCCTGGGGGGCTCCTACAATGAGCAGTTCTTC. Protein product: CASSLGGSYNEQFF.